The 14 T cell receptor beta chains given below trace back to one sample, sequenced in a study of CD8 T cell repertoires and HIV-1 epitope variants. No antigen is known for these receptors. TCRdb's copy holds only in-frame clones and misses some; the assay was immunoSEQ multiplex PCR. Among 950 to 1,500 clones listed, 50% to 75% were seen once. The sequenced material came from cultured CD8+ T cells derived from PBMCs. The source of these receptors is a male donor with HIV.

The chain links TRBV27 to TRBJ1-4; 7 positions match TRBD1. This CDR3 is 16 amino acids long. The V gene's germline CDR1 is MNHEY and CDR2 SMNVEV (reference sequence). Trimming at V came to 6 bases and at J to 0 bases, leaving 7 bases not matched to a gene. CDR3 sequence reads: CASRTGSEATNEKLFF. Here the CDR3 DNA reads TGTGCCAGCAGGACAGGGTCGGAGGCAACTAATGAAAAACTGTTTTTT.

The rearrangement links TRBV19 to TRBJ2-1, with D possibly being TRBD1 (5 bases). Trimming removed 6 bases from V and 1 base from J, with 7 bases in between. CDR3 length: 13 residues. The germline gives CDR1 LNHDA, CDR2 SQIVND (reference sequence). The CDR3 loop is CASRRGSYNEQFF. The CDR3 region has the DNA TGTGCCAGTAGAAGGGGATCCTACAATGAGCAGTTCTTC.

This clone was observed a single time. This rearrangement joins TRBV7-9 to TRBJ1-5; D is undetermined. The germline V and J ends were trimmed by 5 bases and 0 bases, with 11 bases remaining between them. This CDR3 comprises 15 residues. Germline-derived CDR1 and CDR2 are SEHNR and FQNEAQ (reference sequence). CDR3 in amino acids: CASSPTDYSNQPQHF. In DNA, the CDR3 is TGTGCCAGCAGCCCAACCGATTATAGCAATCAGCCCCAGCATTTT. The whole variable domain, filled in from reference TRBV7-9 and TRBJ1-5, reads DTGVSQNPRHKITKRGQNVTFRCDPISEHNRLYWYRQTLGQGPEFLTYFQNEAQLEKSRLLSDRFSAERPKGSFSTLEIQRTEQGDSAMYLCASSPTDYSNQPQHFGDGTRLSIL.

The chain is built from TRBV9 and TRBJ2-1, with a tentative D call TRBD1 (6 bases). Germline V lookup: CDR1 SGDLS, CDR2 YYNGEE. The V end was cut by 4 bases, the J end by 8 bases, with 10 bases between. This CDR3 has 12 amino acids. DNA for the CDR3: TGTGCCAGCAGCATACAGGGCTATGAGCAGTTCTTC. Translation: CASSIQGYEQFF.

The rearrangement uses TRBV13 and TRBJ2-5; D unresolved. Trimming cost V 4 bases and J 1 base, with 7 bases left between them. Per germline, CDR1 PRHDT and CDR2 FYEKMQ (reference sequence). The CDR3 extends over 13 amino acids. CDR3 in amino acids: CASSSGRQETQYF. Here the CDR3 DNA reads TGTGCCAGCAGCTCGGGCCGCCAAGAGACCCAGTACTTC. Supplemented by reference TRBV13 and TRBJ2-5, the full variable domain reads AAGVIQSPRHLIKEKRETATLKCYPIPRHDTVYWYQQGPGQDPQFLISFYEKMQSDKGSIPDRFSAQQFSDYHSELNMSSLELGDSALYFCASSSGRQETQYFGPGTRLLVL.

This chain links TRBV4-2 with TRBJ1-2; 7 positions match TRBD1. Looked up from germline, CDR1 is LGHNA and CDR2 is YNFKEQ. The V and J ends lost 1 base and 4 bases, in that order; junction bases with no gene match: 3. The CDR3 covers 14 residues. This CDR3 reads CASSQVRDSYGYTF. The DNA of the CDR3 is TGTGCCAGCAGCCAAGTGAGGGACAGCTATGGCTACACCTTC.

The chain uses TRBV7-9 and TRBJ2-3, with TRBD2 identical over 14 bases. Unmatched junction bases numbered 5, after V lost 4 bases and J lost 5 bases. Germline V gene lookup returns CDR1 SEHNR and CDR2 FQNEAQ (reference sequence). This CDR3 has 16 amino acids. The CDR3 is CASSSWTSGRIDTQYF. The CDR3 DNA is TGTGCCAGCAGCTCCTGGACTAGCGGGAGGATAGATACGCAGTATTTT.

This clone was picked up a small number of times. The chain combines TRBV27 with TRBJ2-1; TRBD2 aligns across 8 bases. After removal of 4 bases from V and 13 bases from J, the junction contained 12 bases not matched to a gene. Germline loops: CDR1 MNHEY, CDR2 SMNVEV (reference sequence). This CDR3 spans 14 amino acids. DNA for the CDR3: TGTGCCAGCAGTTCCCAGAGTAGCGGGGCCCCACAGTTCTTC. Protein sequence: CASSSQSSGAPQFF.

The chain combines TRBV19 with TRBJ1-2, with unresolved D. From germline, CDR1 is LNHDA and CDR2 SQIVND (reference sequence). Trimming shortened V by 0 bases and J by 6 bases, and 14 bases separated the two germline ends. This CDR3 has 15 amino acids. The CDR3 here is CASSIDLKGLNGYTF. The DNA of the CDR3 is TGTGCCAGTAGTATAGATCTGAAAGGATTGAATGGCTACACCTTC.

The chain uses TRBV21-1 and TRBJ2-1; the table calls TRBD2, which could not be checked here. TRBV21-1 is reported as a pseudogene. The CDR3 has 17 residues. CDR3: CASGSILGGRALYEQFF. CDR3 sequence (DNA): TGTGCCAGCGGGAGCATACTAGGCGGGAGGGCCCTGTATGAGCAGTTCTTC.

The rearrangement joins TRBV27 to TRBJ2-7, with 11 nucleotides matching TRBD1. Germline CDR1 is MNHEY and CDR2 is SMNVEV (reference sequence). After removal of 2 bases from V and 2 bases from J, the junction contained 5 bases not matched to a gene. The CDR3 has 16 residues. The CDR3 protein is CASSLPQGQGAYEQYF. As DNA, the CDR3 is TGTGCCAGCAGTTTACCTCAGGGACAGGGGGCCTACGAGCAGTACTTC.

This clone appeared a few times. The J gene is TRBJ1-1, the V gene TRBV27; 10 nucleotides agree with TRBD1. J lost 4 bases, V lost 5 bases, and 4 bases had no gene match. This CDR3 contains 14 residues. The germline V gene encodes CDR1 MNHEY and CDR2 SMNVEV (reference sequence). CDR3 nucleotides: TGTGCCAGCAGTACAAGGACAGGGGGCACTGAAGCTTTCTTT. Amino acid sequence: CASSTRTGGTEAFF.

The gene calls are TRBV6-6 and TRBJ1-4; weak D call: TRBD1 (5 bases). The CDR3 loop spans 15 amino acids. Trimming pared 6 bases from V and 0 bases from J, leaving 11 bases between. The germline V gene encodes CDR1 MNHNY and CDR2 SVGAGI (reference sequence). The CDR3: CASRFSGSTNEKLFF. In DNA, the CDR3 is TGTGCCAGCAGATTCTCAGGGTCAACTAATGAAAAACTGTTTTTT.

The chain has TRBV5-6 and TRBJ2-7; 8 positions agree with TRBD1. The CDR3 spans 15 residues. Per the germline V gene, CDR1 is SGHDT and CDR2 is YYEEEE. V was pared by 0 bases and J by 2 bases, with 4 bases of the junction left unmatched. The CDR3 DNA reads as TGTGCCAGCAGCTTGGAGACAGGGGCAACCTACGAGCAGTACTTC. Translating gives CASSLETGATYEQYF.